The clone carrying this T cell receptor beta chain was seen many times. What it binds is unknown. This specimen comes from a study of CD8+CD57+ T cells in acquired aplastic anemia. Study as a whole: When averaged, DNA from sorted CD4+ and CD8+ cells came to approximately 3.2 ug. Sequencing produced an average of roughly 10 million reads per healthy donor for CD4+ cells. Whole-study results and caveats: Patients and controls were not found to differ significantly in CD8+ Simpson's diversity. Approximately 27 CD8+ CDR3 sequences occurred in both the patients and the controls.

Using genomic DNA as the template, TCR beta VDJ and CDR3 profiling was carried out. TCRdb reprocessed the reads via MiXCR and lists one record per CDR3 protein. The sample includes some 190,000 distinct CDR3 sequences, under 55% of them seen just once. This CDR3 has 16 amino acids. Germline values: CDR1 DFQATT, CDR2 SNEGSKA (reference sequence). Trimming at V came to 2 bases and at J to 6 bases, leaving 14 bases not matched to a gene. The receptor comes from a human donor in good health. Source material: sorted CD4+, CD8+, or CD8+CD57+ T cells (not recorded which) from PBMCs. The chain links TRBV20-1 to TRBJ1-1, with TRBD1 matching over 8 bases. CDR3 region: CSARTRSGGGSSEAFF. The CDR3 DNA follows: TGCAGTGCTAGAACACGTTCAGGGGGCGGTTCATCTGAAGCTTTCTTT.